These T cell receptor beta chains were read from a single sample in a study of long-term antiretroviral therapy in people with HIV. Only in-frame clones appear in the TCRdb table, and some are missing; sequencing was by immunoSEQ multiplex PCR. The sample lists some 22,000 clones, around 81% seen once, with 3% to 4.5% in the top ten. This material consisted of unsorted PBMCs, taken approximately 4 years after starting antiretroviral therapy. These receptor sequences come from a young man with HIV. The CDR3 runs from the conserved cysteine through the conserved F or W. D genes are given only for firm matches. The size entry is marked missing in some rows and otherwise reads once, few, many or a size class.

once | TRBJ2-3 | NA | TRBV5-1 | TGCGCCAGCAGCTTGGGGCAGGGCCCGGCAGATACGCAGTATTTT | CASSLGQGPADTQYF
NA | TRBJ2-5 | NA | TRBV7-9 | TGTGCCAGCAGCGCGGACTGGGTCAGGACCCAGTACTTC | CASSADWVRTQYF
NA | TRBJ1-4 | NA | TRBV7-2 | TGTGCCAGCAGTCAGTACGGCGCAACTAATGAAAAACTGTTTTTT | CASSQYGATNEKLFF
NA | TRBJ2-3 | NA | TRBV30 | TGTGCCTGGAGTGTATTGGTAGGTGATACGCAGTATTTT | CAWSVLVGDTQYF
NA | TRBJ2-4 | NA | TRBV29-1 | TGCAGCGTTGATGCAGGGGAGAACATTCAGTACTTC | CSVDAGENIQYF
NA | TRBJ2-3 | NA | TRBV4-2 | TGTGCCAGCAGCCAAGATGGGGGCACAGATACGCAGTATTTT | CASSQDGGTDTQYF
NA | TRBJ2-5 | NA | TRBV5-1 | TGCGCCAGCAGCTTGGCCCGCGGGGGCCGGTACCAAGAGACCCAGTACTTC | CASSLARGGRYQETQYF
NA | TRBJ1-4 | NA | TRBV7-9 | TGTGCCAGCAGCTTATACGGGCCAGGGCCTGAAAAACTGTTTTTT | CASSLYGPGPEKLFF
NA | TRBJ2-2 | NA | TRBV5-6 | TGTGCCAGCAGCTTGCGCTCGACCGGGGAGCTGTTTTTT | CASSLRSTGELFF
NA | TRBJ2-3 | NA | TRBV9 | TGTGCCAGCAGCGTTGAAGGGGGGGAGGATACGCAGTATTTT | CASSVEGGEDTQYF
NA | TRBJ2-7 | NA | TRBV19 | TGTGCCAGTAGTATCGAGGGCAGAACCTACGAGCAGTACTTC | CASSIEGRTYEQYF
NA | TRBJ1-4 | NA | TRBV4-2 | TGTGCCAGCAGCCAAGACAAAGGGGTTGGCGAAAAACTGTTTTTT | CASSQDKGVGEKLFF
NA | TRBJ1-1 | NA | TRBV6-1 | TGTGCCAGCAGTGAAGGGCAGGAGAACACTGAAGCTTTCTTT | CASSEGQENTEAFF
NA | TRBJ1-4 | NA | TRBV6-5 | TGTGCCAGCAGTTTTCGGGGATCAGCAACTAATGAAAAACTGTTTTTT | CASSFRGSATNEKLFF
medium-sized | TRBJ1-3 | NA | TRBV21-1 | TGTGCCAGCAGCAAAACTAGGCCGCCGTCCGACACCATATATTTT | CASSKTRPPSDTIYF
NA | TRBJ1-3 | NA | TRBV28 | TGTGCCAGCAAACGCGGCAGCCCCGGAAACACCATATATTTT | CASKRGSPGNTIYF
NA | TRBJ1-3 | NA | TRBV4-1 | TGCGCCAGCAGCCTCGACAGCTCTGGAAACACCATATATTTT | CASSLDSSGNTIYF
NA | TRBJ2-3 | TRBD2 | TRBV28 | TGTGCCAGCGGGGGACTACCTTACACAGATACGCAGTATTTT | CASGGLPYTDTQYF
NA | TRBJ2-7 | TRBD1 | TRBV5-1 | TGCGCCAGCAGCCGGGGACAGGGGAATGGGGAGCAGTACTTC | CASSRGQGNGEQYF
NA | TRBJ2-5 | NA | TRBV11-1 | TGTGCCAGCAGCTTAAACCTCGAATTAGGCCACCAAGAGACCCAGTACTTC | CASSLNLELGHQETQYF
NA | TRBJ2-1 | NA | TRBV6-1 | TGTGCCAGCATGATCTCCTGGGGATCCTACAATGAGCAGTTCTTC | CASMISWGSYNEQFF
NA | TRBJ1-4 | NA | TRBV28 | TGTGCCAGCAGTGTCCCGGGACATATGGGGGAAAAACTGTTTTTT | CASSVPGHMGEKLFF
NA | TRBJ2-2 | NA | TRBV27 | TGTGCCAGCTCTACCACGGACGGGACCGGGGAGCTGTTTTTT | CASSTTDGTGELFF
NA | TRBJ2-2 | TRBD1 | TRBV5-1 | TGCGCCAGCAGCCTCCTGACAGGGAGGGAGCTGTTTTTT | CASSLLTGRELFF
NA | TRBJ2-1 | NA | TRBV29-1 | TGCAGCGTCGTGGGTACGGAGAGCTCCTACAATGAGCAGTTCTTC | CSVVGTESSYNEQFF
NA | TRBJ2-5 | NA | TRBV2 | TGTGCCAGCATACGGGGGGCTCAAGAGACCCAGTACTTC | CASIRGAQETQYF
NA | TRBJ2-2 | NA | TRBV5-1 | TGCGCCAGCAGCTTTAGGACAGACACCGGGGAGCTGTTTTTT | CASSFRTDTGELFF
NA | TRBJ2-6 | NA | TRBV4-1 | TGCGCCAGCAGCCAAGACTTGGACGTCCTGACTTTC | CASSQDLDVLTF
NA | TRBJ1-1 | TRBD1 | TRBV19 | TGTGCCAGTAGATCGACCGGGACAGGGAACACTGAAGCTTTCTTT | CASRSTGTGNTEAFF
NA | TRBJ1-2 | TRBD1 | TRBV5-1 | TGCGCCAGCAGCTTAGGTGAGGGGGCAGATGGCTACACCTTC | CASSLGEGADGYTF
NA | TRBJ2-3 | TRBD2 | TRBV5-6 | TGTGCCAGCAGCTTAGCGGGGGGGCACTCAGATACGCAGTATTTT | CASSLAGGHSDTQYF
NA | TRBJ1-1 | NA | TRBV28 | TGTGCCAGCAGTTTAGTTGGGCGGGAAGCTTTCTTT | CASSLVGREAFF
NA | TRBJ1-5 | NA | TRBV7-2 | TGTGCCAGCAGCTTAGAACAGGGTAAGAATCAGCCCCAGCATTTT | CASSLEQGKNQPQHF
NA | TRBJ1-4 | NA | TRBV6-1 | TGTGCCAGCAGTGATATAGGACAGAGCAATGAAAAACTGTTTTTT | CASSDIGQSNEKLFF
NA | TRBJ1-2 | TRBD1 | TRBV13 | TGTGCCAGCAGCTTAGGATCGGGACAGGTATATGGCTACACCTTC | CASSLGSGQVYGYTF
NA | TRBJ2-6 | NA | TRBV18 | TGTGCCACCGAATCTACTGGGGCCAACGTCCTGACTTTC | CATESTGANVLTF
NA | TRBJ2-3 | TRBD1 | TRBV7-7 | TGTGCTAGCAGCCCAGACAGGGGGACAGATACGCAGTATTTT | CASSPDRGTDTQYF
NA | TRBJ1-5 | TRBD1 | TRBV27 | TGTGCCAGCAGTGTCCGGGACAGATATCAGCCCCAGCATTTT | CASSVRDRYQPQHF
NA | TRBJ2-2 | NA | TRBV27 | TGTGCCAGCAGTGCCGGGGTCACCGGGGAGCTGTTTTTT | CASSAGVTGELFF
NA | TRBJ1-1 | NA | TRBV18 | TGTGCCAGCTCACCCGAGTGGCGGGGCACTGAAGCTTTCTTT | CASSPEWRGTEAFF
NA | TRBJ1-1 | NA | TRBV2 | TGTGCCAGCAGTGACGGGACCAACACTGAAGCTTTCTTT | CASSDGTNTEAFF
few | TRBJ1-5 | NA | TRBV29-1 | TGCAGCGTTGGGGGAGATAGCAATCAGCCCCAGCATTTT | CSVGGDSNQPQHF
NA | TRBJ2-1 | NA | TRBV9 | TGTGCCAGCAGCGTCACAGGTGTTGGAGAGAATGAGCAGTTCTTC | CASSVTGVGENEQFF
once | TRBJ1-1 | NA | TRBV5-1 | TGCGCCAGCAGGGTGGGGACTGAAGCTTTCTTT | CASRVGTEAFF
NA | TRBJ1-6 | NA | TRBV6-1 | TGTGCCAGCAGTGAACTCCCCGTTTCTTTCCACTTT | CASSELPVSFHF
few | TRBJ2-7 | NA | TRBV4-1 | TGCGCCAGCAGCCAAGAGGTGAGCTACGAGCAGTACTTC | CASSQEVSYEQYF